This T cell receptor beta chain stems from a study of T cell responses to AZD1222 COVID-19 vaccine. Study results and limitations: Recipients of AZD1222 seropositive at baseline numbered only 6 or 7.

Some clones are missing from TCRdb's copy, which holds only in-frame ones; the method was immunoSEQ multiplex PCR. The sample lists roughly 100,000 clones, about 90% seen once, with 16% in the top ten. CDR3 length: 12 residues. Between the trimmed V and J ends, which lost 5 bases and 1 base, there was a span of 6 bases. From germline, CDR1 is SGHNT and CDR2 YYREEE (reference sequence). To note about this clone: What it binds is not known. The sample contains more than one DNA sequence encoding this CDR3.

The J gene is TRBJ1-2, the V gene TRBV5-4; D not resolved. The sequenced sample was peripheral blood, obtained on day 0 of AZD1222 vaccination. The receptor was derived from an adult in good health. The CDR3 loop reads CASSSDNYGYTF. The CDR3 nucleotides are TGTGCCAGCAGTTCCGATAACTATGGCTACACCTTC. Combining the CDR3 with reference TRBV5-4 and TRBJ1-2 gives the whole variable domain ETGVTQSPTHLIKTRGQQVTLRCSSQSGHNTVSWYQQALGQGPQFIFQYYREEENGRGNFPPRFSGLQFPNYSSELNVNALELDDSALYLCASSSDNYGYTFGSGTRLTVV.